This T cell receptor (beta chain) was captured in a study of OX40 agonist ivuxolimab in advanced cancers. This clone was recorded a few times. Its specificity is unknown. Overall study results and limits: Certain nonresponders likewise exhibited a low normalized T-cell clonal expansion. Researchers did not determine the expanded peripheral T cells' antigen specificity.

TCRdb keeps only in-frame clones here, not all; method: immunoSEQ multiplex PCR. The sample contains about 16,000 clones, 86% of which appear only once. The CDR3 sequence is 13 residues long. Germline V gives CDR1 SGHTA, CDR2 FQGTGA. The J segment lost 9 bases and the V segment lost 5 bases, leaving 10 bases of the junction unmatched. This specimen was CD4+ or CD8+ T cells sorted from blood, taken in a trial of the OX40 agonist ivuxolimab. This clonotype was sampled from an adult with an advanced solid tumor such as melanoma, head and neck, liver or kidney cancer. This rearrangement joins TRBV7-3 to TRBJ2-7; 7 bases fit TRBD1. In nucleotides, the CDR3 is TGTGCCAGCAGCCGGGACAGCCTCACACCGCAGTACTTC. Translating gives CASSRDSLTPQYF.